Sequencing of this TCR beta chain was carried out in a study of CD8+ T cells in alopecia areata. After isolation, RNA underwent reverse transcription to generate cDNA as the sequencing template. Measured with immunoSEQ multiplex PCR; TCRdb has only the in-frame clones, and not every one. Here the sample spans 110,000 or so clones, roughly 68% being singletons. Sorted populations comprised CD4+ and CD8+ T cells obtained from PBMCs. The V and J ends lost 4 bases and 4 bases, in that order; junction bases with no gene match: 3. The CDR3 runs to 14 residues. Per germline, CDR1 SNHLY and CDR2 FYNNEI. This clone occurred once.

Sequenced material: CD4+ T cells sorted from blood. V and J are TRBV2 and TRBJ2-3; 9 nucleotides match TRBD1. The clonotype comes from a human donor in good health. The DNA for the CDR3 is TGTGCCAGCAGTGTCACAGGGGGCGCAGATACGCAGTATTTT. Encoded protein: CASSVTGGADTQYF.